The clone carrying this T cell receptor (beta chain) has just one count. Its antigen is still unknown. J gave up 4 bases and V 0 bases, and 6 bases lay outside the gene matches. Germline CDR1 LNHDA, CDR2 SQIVND (reference sequence). This CDR3 has 16 amino acids. The data derive from a study of cytomegalovirus exposure and HLA in healthy donors. Study background: One earlier analysis, a look at around 170 million T cells, found approximately 120 million unique TCR beta sequences. The study, taken as a whole, reports: In a later analysis, HLA-C alleles had the fewest associated TCRs, DRB1 alleles the most.

The PCR ran on 60 Vbeta and 13 Jbeta primers. Sequencing was performed with immunoSEQ multiplex PCR; in TCRdb, only in-frame clones are kept and a portion is missing. Found here are about 230,000 clones, roughly 81% of them singletons; the top ten hold 0.2% to 0.3%. Material: PBMCs. The chain links TRBV19 to TRBJ2-3, with 8 bases identical to TRBD2. The TCR sequence derives from a girl aged 2 to 10 in good health and CMV-seronegative. CDR3 DNA: TGTGCCAGTAGTATAGAGGGGCGGGAGGCCGCAGATACGCAGTATTTT. It specifies CASSIEGREAADTQYF.